These 8 T cell receptor beta chains were all obtained from the same sample, sequenced in a study of CD8+ T cells in alopecia areata. Reverse transcription of extracted RNA yielded cDNA, which provided the sequencing template. Libraries were prepared by immunoSEQ multiplex PCR; TCRdb keeps only in-frame clonotypes and omits some of them. The table lists some 170,000 clones, about 55% of them singletons. The treatment: oral pan-JAK inhibitor, 5-10 mg twice daily. Specimen: CD8+ T cells sorted from blood, collected at week 24, from a patient treated with tofacitinib. The source of these receptors is a human donor with alopecia areata.

This chain connects TRBV4-3 to TRBJ1-5; maybe TRBD1 (5 bases). V was clipped by 1 base and J by 2 bases, with 9 bases between them. This CDR3 has 15 amino acids. Per the germline V gene, CDR1 is LGHNA and CDR2 is YSLEER. The CDR3 protein is CASSQVLGGNQPQHF. In DNA form, the CDR3 reads TGCGCCAGCAGCCAAGTATTGGGGGGCAATCAGCCCCAGCATTTT.

This chain uses TRBV5-6 with TRBJ2-7; D is perhaps TRBD1 or TRBD2 (5 bases each). V was shortened by 4 bases and J by 2 bases, with 16 bases between the two germline ends. The V gene's germline CDR1 is SGHDT and CDR2 YYEEEE. The length of the CDR3 is 15 residues. The CDR3 sequence: CASSPIEGDPYEQYF. CDR3 coding DNA: TGTGCCAGCAGCCCAATAGAAGGGGACCCCTACGAGCAGTACTTC.

This clone came up a few times. This chain uses TRBV15 with TRBJ2-2, with D perhaps matching TRBD1 or TRBD2 (6 bases each). The CDR3 spans 16 residues. Germline lookup yields CDR1 LNHNV and CDR2 YYDKDF (reference sequence). The V end lost 4 bases, the J end lost 4 bases, and 16 bases lay between the germline ends. This chain's CDR3 is CATSIGGVPSTGELFF. The CDR3 DNA reads TGTGCCACCAGCATCGGGGGCGTTCCATCCACCGGGGAGCTGTTTTTT.

V is TRBV5-4 and J is TRBJ2-3, with 7 bases fitting TRBD2. Germline V gene sequence: CDR1 SGHNT, CDR2 YYREEE (reference sequence). The junction had 1 base not matched to a gene; V was cut back by 5 bases and J by 1 base. CDR3 size: 13 residues. The CDR3 bases are TGTGCCAGCAGTGGGGGGGGCACAGATACGCAGTATTTT. Its translation: CASSGGGTDTQYF.

This chain connects TRBV9 to TRBJ1-5; D remains ambiguous. Per germline, CDR1 SGDLS and CDR2 YYNGEE. The V end lost 0 bases, the J end lost 5 bases, and 12 bases lay between the germline ends. The CDR3 has 15 amino acids. CDR3: CASSVEGVRDQPQHF. CDR3 coding DNA: TGTGCCAGCAGCGTAGAGGGTGTAAGGGATCAGCCCCAGCATTTT.

This clone has just a few counts. The chain has TRBV13 and TRBJ2-7, with 11 bases aligning to TRBD2. The ends lost 5 bases at V and 0 bases at J; junction bases unmatched: 3. Per the germline V gene, CDR1 is PRHDT and CDR2 is FYEKMQ (reference sequence). The CDR3 covers 15 residues. CDR3 protein: CASSVAGGHSYEQYF. In nucleotides, the CDR3 is TGTGCCAGCAGCGTAGCGGGGGGGCACTCCTACGAGCAGTACTTC.

The chain links TRBV5-1 to TRBJ2-3; 8 bases line up with TRBD1. The CDR3 is 13 amino acids. CDR1 and CDR2 (germline): SGHRS, YFSETQ. The V gene end was trimmed by 5 bases and the J gene end by 5 bases; junction bases not matched to a gene: 4. CDR3: CASRTGAGDTQYF. As DNA, the CDR3 is TGCGCCAGCAGGACAGGGGCTGGAGATACGCAGTATTTT.

Comment on this clone: One end of the junction fails to match germline, which may point to a read error. The chain joins TRBV30 to TRBJ1-1; D not certain. Germline lookup yields CDR1 GTSNPN and CDR2 SVGIG (reference sequence). This CDR3 spans 13 amino acids. The CDR3 sequence is CAWGVSGNTEAFF. CDR3 coding DNA: TGTGCCTGGGGTGTATCAGGGAACACTGAAGCTTTCTTT.